What follows are 28 T cell receptor beta chains derived from one specimen sequenced in a study of control samples from healthy donors and cancer patients (dated by TCRdb to 2020 to 2022). Library construction relied on the immunoSEQ multiplex PCR assay. TCRdb limited this immuneACCESS table to in-frame rearrangements with V and J called. A share of clones is missing; checked studies link under half to unresolved V genes, and the rest is unexplained. The sample table shows roughly 70,000 clones, and about 94% are seen once. The biggest ten clones account for more than 2.5% of the sample. Sequenced material: blood. The receptors stem from a woman aged 30 to 39 in good health.

Here the CDR3 DNA reads TGTGCCAGCAGCCCTACAGTATCCGGGGTCACTGAAGCTTTCTTT. Encoded protein: CASSPTVSGVTEAFF. The genes are TRBV5-4 and TRBJ1-1, with unresolved D. The CDR3 length is 15 residues. From germline, CDR1 is SGHNT and CDR2 YYREEE (reference sequence). Trimming removed 4 bases from V and 4 bases from J, with 17 bases in between.

V is TRBV30 and J is TRBJ2-7; D is undetermined. Germline lookup yields CDR1 GTSNPN and CDR2 SVGIG (reference sequence). This CDR3 spans 14 amino acids. V lost 1 base and J lost 2, with 12 bases in between. CDR3 loop: CAWSAVSKTYEQYF. As DNA, the CDR3 is TGTGCCTGGAGTGCTGTCTCTAAAACCTACGAGCAGTACTTC. The entire variable domain, with the rest obtained from reference TRBV30 and TRBJ2-7, is as follows: SQTIHQWPATLVQPVGSPLSLECTVEGTSNPNLYWYRQAAGRGLQLLFYSVGIGQISSEVPQNLSASRPQDRQFILSSKKLLLSDSGFYLCAWSAVSKTYEQYFGPGTRLTVT.

The chain couples TRBV27 to TRBJ1-4; 7 nucleotides line up with TRBD1. The CDR3 contains 17 residues. Germline loops: CDR1 MNHEY, CDR2 SMNVEV (reference sequence). V was clipped by 5 bases and J by 6 bases; unmatched bases: 15. For the CDR3, the DNA is TGTGCCAGCAGTCCGATATACAGGGGAGTCGGGCATGAAAAACTGTTTTTT. It translates to CASSPIYRGVGHEKLFF.

The rearrangement links TRBV5-1 to TRBJ2-6; 9 positions match TRBD1. CDR3 length: 22 amino acids. Germline V gene lookup returns CDR1 SGHRS and CDR2 YFSETQ. V gave up 6 bases and J gave up 0 bases; unmatched junction bases: 22. The CDR3 region is CASTFQGSGGTGIFSGANVLTF. DNA for the CDR3: TGCGCCAGCACCTTTCAAGGTTCAGGCGGGACAGGGATTTTCTCTGGGGCCAACGTCCTGACTTTC. Variable domain in full (rest from reference TRBV5-1 and TRBJ2-6): KAGVTQTPRYLIKTRGQQVTLSCSPISGHRSVSWYQQTPGQGLQFLFEYFSETQRNKGNFPGRFSGRQFSNSRSEMNVSTLELGDSALYLCASTFQGSGGTGIFSGANVLTFGAGSRLTVL.

The chain uses TRBV11-1 and TRBJ1-2; 12 bases are shared with TRBD1. Losses at the gene ends were 4 bases for V and 6 bases for J; bases not matched to a gene: 6. The CDR3 is made up of 15 amino acids. Germline loops: CDR1 SGHAT, CDR2 FQDESV (reference sequence). CDR3 region: CASSSGTGGLNGYTF. The CDR3 DNA sequence: TGTGCCAGCAGCTCAGGGACAGGGGGCTTGAATGGCTACACCTTC.

This sequence joins TRBV5-1 and TRBJ1-3; D is unresolved. The V gene's germline CDR1 is SGHRS and CDR2 YFSETQ. Trimming took 4 bases from V and 0 from J, leaving 14 bases between them. There are 16 residues in the CDR3. The CDR3 sequence: CASSPGPPDSGNTIYF. The CDR3 region has the DNA TGCGCCAGCAGCCCTGGGCCTCCCGACTCTGGAAACACCATATATTTT.

V and J are TRBV11-1 and TRBJ1-1, with D possibly matching TRBD1 (6 bases). There are 15 residues in the CDR3. The V end was cut by 5 bases, the J end by 1 base, with 14 bases between. Germline lookup yields CDR1 SGHAT and CDR2 FQDESV (reference sequence). The CDR3, as DNA: TGTGCCAGCAGCCTCGAAGGACAGCCGAACACTGAAGCTTTCTTT. Encoded protein: CASSLEGQPNTEAFF.

J is TRBJ2-4 and V is TRBV7-9, with D hard to call. Between the trimmed V and J ends, which lost 6 bases and 0 bases, there was a span of 9 bases. Germline V CDR1 and CDR2: SEHNR, FQNEAQ (reference sequence). This CDR3 is 14 amino acids long. The CDR3 here is CASSPFIAKNIQYF. The CDR3 region has the DNA TGTGCCAGCAGTCCTTTTATAGCCAAAAACATTCAGTACTTC.

This sequence joins TRBV18 and TRBJ1-2; 10 positions match TRBD1. The germline CDR1 and CDR2 sequences are KGHSH and LQKENI. The CDR3 covers 16 residues. The V gene end was trimmed by 3 bases and the J gene end by 3 bases; junction bases not matched to a gene: 7. The CDR3 spells CASSPEQDRGYYGYTF. The CDR3 DNA reads TGTGCCAGCTCACCCGAGCAGGACAGGGGGTACTATGGCTACACCTTC.

The chain has TRBV30 and TRBJ2-1; a weak D match, TRBD2 (6 bases). The CDR3 consists of 11 residues. Germline loops: CDR1 GTSNPN, CDR2 SVGIG (reference sequence). V was shortened by 3 bases and J by 7 bases, with 7 bases between the two germline ends. The CDR3 sequence is CAWSGGNEQFF. CDR3 in DNA: TGTGCCTGGAGCGGGGGTAATGAGCAGTTCTTC.

The chain recombines TRBV6-5 with TRBJ1-2; tentative D call: TRBD1 (5 bases). CDR3 size: 13 residues. Germline lookup yields CDR1 MNHEY and CDR2 SVGAGI. The V and J ends lost 5 bases and 6 bases respectively, with 13 bases between them. CDR3: CASSLREMDGYTF. CDR3 DNA sequence: TGTGCCAGCAGTCTCAGGGAGATGGATGGCTACACCTTC.

This sequence joins TRBV3-1 (or the pseudogene TRBV3-2) and TRBJ1-1; possibly TRBD1 for D (5 bases). Germline lookup yields CDR1 LGHDT and CDR2 YNNKEL (reference sequence). CDR3 length equals 18 residues. The ends were cut back, 0 bases at V and 4 bases at J, with 21 bases in the middle. CDR3 in DNA: TGTGCCAGCAGCCAAGATAGGCAGGTTGGGGGTTTCGCCACTGAAGCTTTCTTT. Translated: CASSQDRQVGGFATEAFF.

The chain couples TRBV11-2 to TRBJ2-7, with D possibly TRBD2 on 5 matching bases. This CDR3 is 14 amino acids long. Trimming took off 6 bases at V and 2 bases at J, with 14 bases between the two ends. Germline V gene sequence: CDR1 SGHAT, CDR2 FQNNGV. The CDR3 reads CASSHIRDPYEQYV. CDR3 in DNA: TGTGCCAGCAGTCATATCCGGGATCCCTACGAGCAGTACGTC.

This clone has more than one count but fewer than ten. The chain links TRBV5-4 to TRBJ1-2; 7 bases map to TRBD1. The CDR3 has 16 amino acids. Germline V gene data show CDR1 as SGHNT and CDR2 as YYREEE (reference sequence). Unmatched junction bases numbered 15, after V lost 4 bases and J lost 6 bases. The CDR3: CASSLYPGTARDGYTF. The CDR3 region has the DNA TGTGCCAGCAGCCTCTATCCGGGGACAGCGCGAGATGGCTACACCTTC. Variable domain in full (rest from reference TRBV5-4 and TRBJ1-2): ETGVTQSPTHLIKTRGQQVTLRCSSQSGHNTVSWYQQALGQGPQFIFQYYREEENGRGNFPPRFSGLQFPNYSSELNVNALELDDSALYLCASSLYPGTARDGYTFGSGTRLTVV.

This chain uses TRBV12-3 or TRBV12-4 with TRBJ2-5, with unresolved D. The CDR3 sequence is 13 residues long. V dropped 1 base and J dropped 5 bases, with 8 bases sitting between them. The CDR3 region has the DNA TGTGCCAGCAGTTTAGTCCTAGGGGAGACCCAGTACTTC. Translation gives CASSLVLGETQYF.

The genes are TRBV4-2 and TRBJ1-1, with TRBD1 as a possible D gene (6 bases). Trimming pared 8 bases from V and 5 bases from J, leaving 9 bases between. This CDR3 has 11 amino acids. Germline-derived CDR1 and CDR2 are LGHNA and YNFKEQ. CDR3 sequence (DNA): TGTGCCAGCCGGGGGCAGACTGAAGCTTTCTTT. This encodes CASRGQTEAFF.

This clone was detected only once. V and J are TRBV15 and TRBJ2-5; 10 bases agree with TRBD1. CDR3 length: 18 residues. The V gene end was trimmed by 4 bases and the J gene end by 4 bases; junction bases not matched to a gene: 15. Germline CDR1 reads LNHNV; CDR2 reads YYDKDF (reference sequence). The CDR3 protein is CATSKGDLGTGVVETQYF. CDR3 in DNA: TGTGCCACCAGCAAAGGAGATCTCGGGACAGGGGTTGTAGAGACCCAGTACTTC.

This clone was detected only once. The chain uses TRBV5-1 and TRBJ2-2; D is possibly TRBD1 (5 bases). The V end lost 5 bases, the J end lost 2 bases, and 7 bases lay between the germline ends. The CDR3 is 13 residues long. CDR1 and CDR2 from the germline V gene are SGHRS and YFSETQ. DNA for the CDR3: TGCGCCAGCAGGGGGCCTAACACCGGGGAGCTGTTTTTT. This codes for CASRGPNTGELFF. The full variable domain, completed using reference TRBV5-1 and TRBJ2-2, is KAGVTQTPRYLIKTRGQQVTLSCSPISGHRSVSWYQQTPGQGLQFLFEYFSETQRNKGNFPGRFSGRQFSNSRSEMNVSTLELGDSALYLCASRGPNTGELFFGEGSRLTVL.

CDR3 DNA: TGTGCCAGCAGCCAAGATTTCCTGGGGACTAGCGGGGGCCTTAGCACAGATACGCAGTATTTT. Translating it yields CASSQDFLGTSGGLSTDTQYF. The chain employs TRBV4-2 and TRBJ2-3; 14 positions match TRBD2. Germline-derived CDR1 and CDR2 are LGHNA and YNFKEQ. J gave up 0 bases and V 0 bases, and 11 bases lay outside the gene matches. The CDR3 is made up of 21 amino acids.

This clone was seen a single time. The chain recombines TRBV7-2 with TRBJ2-7; the match to TRBD2 covers 15 bases. The CDR3 totals 18 residues. Germline V CDR1 and CDR2: SGHTA, FQGNSA. V lost 5 bases, J lost 0 bases, and 8 bases stayed unmatched. The CDR3 sequence: CASSRYGTSGGNSYEQYF. CDR3 nucleotide sequence: TGTGCCAGCAGCCGGTACGGGACTAGCGGGGGGAACTCCTACGAGCAGTACTTC. The full variable domain, its missing parts supplied by reference TRBV7-2 and TRBJ2-7, is GAGVSQSPSNKVTEKGKDVELRCDPISGHTALYWYRQSLGQGLEFLIYFQGNSAPDKSGLPSDRFSAERTGGSVSTLTIQRTQQEDSAVYLCASSRYGTSGGNSYEQYFGPGTRLTVT.

This chain links TRBV19 with TRBJ1-5; D is uncertain. V lost 3 bases and J 4 bases, leaving 7 bases between the germline ends. This CDR3 contains 13 residues. Germline CDR1 is LNHDA and CDR2 is SQIVND (reference sequence). The CDR3 sequence is CASSMAGNQPQHF. Here the CDR3 DNA reads TGTGCCAGTAGTATGGCTGGAAATCAGCCCCAGCATTTT.

Remarks on this clone: Other DNA sequences within the sample encode an identical CDR3. The rearrangement links TRBV4-1 to TRBJ1-2; D is possibly TRBD1 (6 bases). The germline V and J ends were trimmed by 1 base and 12 bases, with 18 bases remaining between them. Germline V gene lookup returns CDR1 MGHRA and CDR2 YSYEKL. This CDR3 spans 14 amino acids. In DNA, the CDR3 is TGCGCCAGCAGCCAAGGAGTAGGGGGGGGGAGGGACACCTTC. Amino acids: CASSQGVGGGRDTF.

V is TRBV27 and J is TRBJ2-7, with D possibly being TRBD1 or TRBD2 (5 bases each). Germline V gives CDR1 MNHEY, CDR2 SMNVEV (reference sequence). The CDR3 runs 13 residues. The V and J ends lost 6 bases and 5 bases respectively, with 14 bases between them. CDR3: CASRDTGANEQYF. The CDR3 nucleotides are TGTGCCAGCAGGGACACCGGGGCCAACGAGCAGTACTTC.

V usage is TRBV15 and J usage is TRBJ1-2; 9 nucleotides align to TRBD1. The CDR3 runs 15 residues. J lost 7 bases, V lost 1 base, and 7 bases had no gene match. Germline CDR1 is LNHNV and CDR2 is YYDKDF (reference sequence). The CDR3 loop is CATSRGTGALSGYTF. CDR3 DNA sequence: TGTGCCACCAGCAGAGGGACAGGGGCCCTCAGTGGCTACACCTTC.

V and J are TRBV6-5 and TRBJ1-2, with TRBD1 matching 10 bases. The trim removed 5 bases at V and 8 bases at J, leaving 5 bases unmatched. CDR3 size: 13 residues. Germline V gene lookup returns CDR1 MNHEY and CDR2 SVGAGI. Here the CDR3 reads CASSHDRGRGYTF. CDR3 bases: TGTGCCAGCAGTCACGACAGGGGGCGAGGCTACACCTTC.

This sequence joins TRBV5-5 and TRBJ2-5; 8 bases are a match to TRBD1. V shed 4 bases and J 5 bases; nucleotides not matched to a gene: 10. Germline CDR1 is SGHKS and CDR2 is YYEKEE (reference sequence). CDR3 size: 15 residues. This chain's CDR3 is CASSNYQGAEETQYF. The CDR3 bases are TGTGCCAGCAGCAACTACCAGGGGGCGGAGGAGACCCAGTACTTC.

The rearrangement joins TRBV14 to TRBJ1-1, with no clear D. The V gene lost 0 bases and the J gene lost 3 bases, with 8 bases spanning the gap. The CDR3 has 14 amino acids. Germline values: CDR1 SGHDN, CDR2 FVKESK. DNA of the CDR3: TGTGCCAGCAGCCAAGATTTAACCTACACTGAAGCTTTCTTT. It is translated as CASSQDLTYTEAFF.

The rearrangement links TRBV7-9 to TRBJ1-3; D ambiguous. The CDR3 has 16 amino acids. V gave up 1 base and J gave up 2 bases, with 12 bases separating them. Germline CDR1 reads SEHNR; CDR2 reads FQNEAQ (reference sequence). CDR3 sequence: CASSLDGPRPGNTIYF. The CDR3 nucleotides are TGTGCCAGCAGCTTAGATGGGCCAAGGCCTGGAAACACCATATATTTT.